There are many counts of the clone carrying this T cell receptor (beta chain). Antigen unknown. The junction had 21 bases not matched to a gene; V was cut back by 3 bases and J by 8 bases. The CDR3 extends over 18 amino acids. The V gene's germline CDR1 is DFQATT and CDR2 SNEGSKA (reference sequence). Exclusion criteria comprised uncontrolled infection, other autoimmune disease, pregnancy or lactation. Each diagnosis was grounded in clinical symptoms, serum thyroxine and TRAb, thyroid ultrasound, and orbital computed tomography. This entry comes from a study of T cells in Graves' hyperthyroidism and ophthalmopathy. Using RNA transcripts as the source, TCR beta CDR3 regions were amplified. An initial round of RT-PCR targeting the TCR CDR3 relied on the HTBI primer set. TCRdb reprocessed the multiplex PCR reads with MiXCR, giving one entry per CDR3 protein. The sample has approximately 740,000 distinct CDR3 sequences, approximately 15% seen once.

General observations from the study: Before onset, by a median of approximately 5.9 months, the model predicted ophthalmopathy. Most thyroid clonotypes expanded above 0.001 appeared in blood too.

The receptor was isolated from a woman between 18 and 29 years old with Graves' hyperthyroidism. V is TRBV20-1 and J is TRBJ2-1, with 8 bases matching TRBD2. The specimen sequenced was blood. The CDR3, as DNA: TGCAGTGCTAGTACCCTACGGGAGGGCCCCTCCCTCAAGGATGAGCAGTTCTTC. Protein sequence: CSASTLREGPSLKDEQFF.